The next 26 T cell receptor beta chains were all read from a single sample in a study of blood T cell repertoires in COVID-19 (TCRdb year 2020). Libraries were built with the immunoSEQ multiplex PCR assay. The table comes from immuneACCESS by way of TCRdb, which keeps in-frame sequences with V and J called. Part of the clones is missing from these tables; in studies checked, under half for an unresolved V gene and the rest for unknown reasons. The sample has around 250,000 clones on record, roughly 83% of them singletons. 2% to 2.5% of the sample is held by the ten biggest clonotypes. The sequencing input was PBMCs or T cells enriched from blood (not recorded which). Every receptor here comes from a woman aged 50 to 60 who had recovered from COVID-19.

This chain connects TRBV11-2 to TRBJ1-3; D is ambiguous. The length of the CDR3 is 16 residues. V was clipped by 0 bases and J by 0 bases, with 9 bases between them. Per the germline V gene, CDR1 is SGHAT and CDR2 is FQNNGV. The chain's CDR3 is CASSLDRSTSGNTIYF. CDR3 DNA sequence: TGTGCCAGCAGCTTAGATAGGAGCACCTCTGGAAACACCATATATTTT.

The chain carries TRBV7-9 and TRBJ1-3; D may be TRBD1 (6 bases). CDR1 and CDR2 (germline): SEHNR, FQNEAQ (reference sequence). The CDR3 is 15 residues long. The V end lost 5 bases, the J end lost 4 bases, and 15 bases lay between the germline ends. CDR3 nucleotide sequence: TGTGCCAGCAGCCTACTCCGGGGGGCCGGAAACACCATATATTTT. Translating gives CASSLLRGAGNTIYF.

The chain links TRBV7-3 to TRBJ2-5; D unresolved. This CDR3 is built from 13 residues. The ends were cut back, 2 bases at V and 2 bases at J, with 6 bases in the middle. Germline CDR1 and CDR2: SGHTA and FQGTGA. The CDR3 is CASSLARQETQYF. The CDR3 coding sequence is TGTGCCAGCAGCTTAGCCAGACAAGAGACCCAGTACTTC.

This chain joins TRBV2 and TRBJ2-7; 10 nucleotides agree with TRBD1. In germline, CDR1 is SNHLY, CDR2 FYNNEI. This CDR3 is 16 amino acids long. V trimming: 3 bases; J trimming: 4 bases; junction bases outside the gene matches: 9. The CDR3 DNA follows: TGTGCCAGCAGTGACCCCGGGACAGGGGTTTCGTACGAGCAGTACTTC. This translates into CASSDPGTGVSYEQYF.

J is TRBJ2-1 and V is TRBV6-6, with a tentative D call TRBD1 (6 bases). V lost 7 bases to trimming and J lost 7 bases, with 20 bases between them. The V gene's germline CDR1 is MNHNY and CDR2 SVGAGI (reference sequence). The CDR3 is 15 residues long. CDR3 nucleotide sequence: TGTGCCAGCATCGTTTCCCCCAGGGGCCCTAATGAGCAGTTCTTC. It is translated as CASIVSPRGPNEQFF.

The CDR3 loop is CASSYVGGGGPQHF. DNA for the CDR3: TGTGCCAGCAGTTACGTTGGGGGGGGAGGGCCCCAGCATTTT. The chain has TRBV6-5 and TRBJ1-5, with D possibly being TRBD1 (5 bases). Germline V gives CDR1 MNHEY, CDR2 SVGAGI. Trimming left V 2 bases short and J 9 bases short, with 14 bases between. CDR3 size: 14 residues.

The chain joins TRBV27 to TRBJ1-4; the D gene is possibly TRBD1 (6 bases). V dropped 4 bases and J dropped 4 bases, with 16 bases sitting between them. The CDR3 is 16 amino acids. Germline V CDR1 and CDR2: MNHEY, SMNVEV (reference sequence). The DNA for the CDR3 is TGTGCCAGCAGTTCTTTACAGGGCCGTCATAATGAAAAACTGTTTTTT. This encodes CASSSLQGRHNEKLFF.

This clone was recorded only once. V gene TRBV7-2 combines with J gene TRBJ1-4, with D possibly TRBD1 on 5 matching bases. There are 15 residues in the CDR3. V was trimmed by 3 bases and J by 6 bases, leaving 14 bases between them. Germline V gives CDR1 SGHTA, CDR2 FQGNSA. CDR3 DNA: TGTGCCAGCAGCTTCTCCCAGGGCTACGATGAAAAACTGTTTTTT. Protein product: CASSFSQGYDEKLFF.

This chain connects TRBV11-2 to TRBJ1-3; D possibly corresponds to TRBD1 (6 bases). This CDR3 contains 15 residues. Germline V CDR1 and CDR2: SGHAT, FQNNGV. Trimming stripped 6 bases from V and 4 bases from J, with 16 bases between. CDR3 region: CASSPRGGSGNTIYF. The CDR3 DNA reads TGTGCCAGCAGTCCTCGTGGGGGCTCAGGAAACACCATATATTTT. Full variable domain (remainder filled in from reference TRBV11-2 and TRBJ1-3): EAGVAQSPRYKIIEKRQSVAFWCNPISGHATLYWYQQILGQGPKLLIQFQNNGVVDDSQLPKDRFSAERLKGVDSTLKIQPAKLEDSAVYLCASSPRGGSGNTIYFGEGSWLTVV.

The chain uses TRBV3-1 (or the pseudogene TRBV3-2) and TRBJ2-7; D is unclear. The CDR3 covers 16 residues. V was trimmed by 0 bases and J by 4 bases, leaving 16 bases between them. Germline V gene lookup returns CDR1 LGHDT and CDR2 YNNKEL (reference sequence). Written as DNA, the CDR3 is TGTGCCAGCAGCCAAGATCCACTCCCGGGTCAATACGAGCAGTACTTC. It encodes CASSQDPLPGQYEQYF.

V and J are TRBV7-2 and TRBJ2-3; D possibly corresponds to TRBD1 (6 bases). Trimming removed 6 bases at V and 1 base at J, with 14 bases between. CDR1 and CDR2 from the germline V gene are SGHTA and FQGNSA. This CDR3 has 15 amino acids. This CDR3 is CASRRDRFGTDTQYF. Written as DNA, the CDR3 is TGTGCCAGCAGACGTGACAGGTTCGGCACAGATACGCAGTATTTT.

V and J are TRBV28 and TRBJ1-3; 8 nucleotides align to TRBD1. V gave up 0 bases and J gave up 4 bases; unmatched junction bases: 2. This CDR3 has 15 amino acids. CDR1 is MDHEN, CDR2 SYDVKM, per germline. The CDR3 reads CASSLWTGVGNTIYF. The CDR3 DNA sequence: TGTGCCAGCAGTTTATGGACAGGGGTCGGAAACACCATATATTTT.

This chain joins TRBV7-9 and TRBJ2-3; a weak D match, TRBD2 (5 bases). The germline gives CDR1 SEHNR, CDR2 FQNEAQ (reference sequence). CDR3 length: 11 amino acids. V gave up 6 bases and J gave up 10 bases, with 11 bases separating them. This chain's CDR3 is CASSSEEPQYF. As DNA, the CDR3 is TGTGCCAGCAGTTCGGAGGAACCGCAGTATTTT.

CDR3: CASRWLALSEQFF. The CDR3 nucleotides read TGTGCCAGCCGGTGGCTAGCTTTGAGTGAGCAGTTCTTC. V gene TRBV28 combines with J gene TRBJ2-1; possible D gene TRBD2, 5 bases. The CDR3 is 13 amino acids. The V end lost 8 bases, the J end lost 9 bases, and 17 bases lay between the germline ends. Per the germline V gene, CDR1 is MDHEN and CDR2 is SYDVKM.

V usage is TRBV6-1 and J usage is TRBJ1-2; TRBD1 might be the D (5 bases). The germline V gene encodes CDR1 MNHNS and CDR2 SASEGT. Trimming cost V 3 bases and J 5 bases, with 16 bases left between them. CDR3 length equals 15 residues. The DNA of the CDR3 is TGTGCCAGCAGTGAGAATGGGGCGGACGCGTATGGCTACACCTTC. Translation: CASSENGADAYGYTF.

The chain links TRBV19 to TRBJ1-2; 9 nucleotides line up with TRBD1. V shed 6 bases, J shed 4 bases, and the junction held 6 bases outside the gene matches. The germline V gene encodes CDR1 LNHDA and CDR2 SQIVND (reference sequence). This CDR3 spans 14 amino acids. Written as DNA, the CDR3 is TGTGCCAGTAGCGCCGGACAGGGGTTCTATGGCTACACCTTC. It is translated as CASSAGQGFYGYTF.

The chain couples TRBV7-2 to TRBJ1-6; D possibly corresponds to TRBD1 (6 bases). The CDR3 covers 15 residues. The germline V and J ends were trimmed by 5 bases and 9 bases, with 17 bases remaining between them. Germline lookup yields CDR1 SGHTA and CDR2 FQGNSA. The CDR3 is CASSPRQAKVSPLHF. For the CDR3, the DNA is TGTGCCAGCAGCCCGCGACAGGCCAAAGTTTCACCCCTCCACTTT.

This rearrangement joins TRBV4-2 to TRBJ1-6; a possible D gene is TRBD1 (6 bases). Trimming stripped 0 bases from V and 0 bases from J, with 30 bases between. This CDR3 region has 24 residues. The V gene's germline CDR1 is LGHNA and CDR2 YNFKEQ. The CDR3 here is CASSQEWNRALQFTLSSYNSPLHF. CDR3 DNA: TGTGCCAGCAGCCAAGAATGGAACAGGGCATTACAATTTACCCTGAGCTCCTATAATTCACCCCTCCACTTT.

This clone has a single count. The J gene is TRBJ2-1, the V gene TRBV2, with 8 bases fitting TRBD1. Germline-derived CDR1 and CDR2 are SNHLY and FYNNEI. With 6 bases clipped from V and 4 bases from J, the junction kept 8 bases outside the gene matches. CDR3 length equals 15 residues. CDR3 nucleotides: TGTGCCAGCAGGCTACAGGGGGGCTTATACAATGAGCAGTTCTTC. Translating gives CASRLQGGLYNEQFF.

The chain carries TRBV21-1 and TRBJ2-3; the table's D gene call, TRBD2, was not cross checked with the DNA. TRBV21-1 is tagged as a pseudogene. CDR3 length equals 15 residues. CDR3 bases: TGTGCCAGCACCCCGGGGGAGCGATACGAAGATACGCAGTATTTT. The encoded protein is CASTPGERYEDTQYF.

With regard to this clone: The junction differs from germline at one of its ends, possibly a read error. The genes are TRBV19 and TRBJ2-7; 10 nucleotides align to TRBD1. The CDR3 sequence is 15 residues long. CDR1 and CDR2 from the germline V gene are LNHDA and SQIVND (reference sequence). CDR3 in DNA: TGTGCCAGTAGTAAGCCGGGACAGGGGTCCTCCGAGCAGTACTTC. The encoded protein is CASSKPGQGSSEQYF.

Only a few counts were recorded for this clone. This rearrangement joins TRBV11-3 to TRBJ1-6; 8 nucleotides match TRBD1. Germline V gives CDR1 SGHNT, CDR2 YENEEA. The CDR3 totals 15 residues. J lost 6 bases, V lost 11 bases, and 12 bases had no gene match. CDR3 in DNA: TGTGCCTCAACCGACAGGGGCCGGATTAATTCACCCCTCCACTTT. This translates into CASTDRGRINSPLHF. The full variable domain, in which reference TRBV11-3 and TRBJ1-6 provide the parts outside the CDR3, is EAGVVQSPRYKIIEKKQPVAFWCNPISGHNTLYWYLQNLGQGPELLIRYENEEAVDDSQLPKDRFSAERLKGVDSTLKIQPAELGDSAVYLCASTDRGRINSPLHFGNGTRLTVT.

V and J are TRBV11-3 and TRBJ2-7; possibly TRBD1 for D (5 bases). CDR3 length equals 13 residues. Germline V lookup: CDR1 SGHNT, CDR2 YENEEA. V lost 5 bases and J 2 bases, leaving 10 bases between the germline ends. The DNA of the CDR3 is TGTGCCAGCAGCCCCCGACAGACCTACGAGCAGTACTTC. Its protein product is CASSPRQTYEQYF. The complete variable domain, with remaining parts taken from reference TRBV11-3 and TRBJ2-7, reads EAGVVQSPRYKIIEKKQPVAFWCNPISGHNTLYWYLQNLGQGPELLIRYENEEAVDDSQLPKDRFSAERLKGVDSTLKIQPAELGDSAVYLCASSPRQTYEQYFGPGTRLTVT.

The chain has TRBV7-3 and TRBJ2-7; 10 bases are a match to TRBD2. The CDR3 is 19 amino acids. Germline V lookup: CDR1 SGHTA, CDR2 FQGTGA. The V segment lost 0 bases and the J segment 6 bases; nucleotides outside the gene matches: 17. The CDR3 sequence is CASSLTGGLAQSTSGEQYF. The CDR3 region has the DNA TGTGCCAGCAGCTTAACTGGGGGACTAGCGCAATCCACTTCGGGCGAGCAGTACTTC.

V and J are TRBV4-3 and TRBJ2-7; D uncertain. This CDR3 is 17 amino acids long. V lost 0 bases and J lost 3, with 18 bases in between. CDR1 is LGHNA, CDR2 YSLEER, per germline. The CDR3 region has the DNA TGCGCCAGCAGCCAAGATTTTTTGATAGCCGAGTACTACGAGCAGTACTTC. Its protein is CASSQDFLIAEYYEQYF.

The chain recombines TRBV7-8 with TRBJ2-7; D call uncertain. CDR3 length equals 14 residues. Germline assignment: CDR1 SGHVS and CDR2 FQNEAQ. Trimming shortened V by 5 bases and J by 0 bases, and 11 bases separated the two germline ends. CDR3 nucleotide sequence: TGTGCCAGCAGCCCCTACACAGCCTCCTACGAGCAGTACTTC. Protein: CASSPYTASYEQYF. The full variable domain, with the rest looked up from reference TRBV7-8 and TRBJ2-7, is GAGVSQSPRYKVAKRGQDVALRCDPISGHVSLFWYQQALGQGPEFLTYFQNEAQLDKSGLPSDRFFAERPEGSVSTLKIQRTQQEDSAVYLCASSPYTASYEQYFGPGTRLTVT.